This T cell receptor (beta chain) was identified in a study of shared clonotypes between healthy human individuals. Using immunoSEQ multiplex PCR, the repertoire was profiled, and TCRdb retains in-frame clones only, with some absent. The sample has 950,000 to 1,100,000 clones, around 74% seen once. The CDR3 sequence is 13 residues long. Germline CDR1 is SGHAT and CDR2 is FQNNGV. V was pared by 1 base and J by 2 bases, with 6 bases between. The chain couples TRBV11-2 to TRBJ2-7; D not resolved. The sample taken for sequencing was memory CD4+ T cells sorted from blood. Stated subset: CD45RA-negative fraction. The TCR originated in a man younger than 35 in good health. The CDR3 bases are TGTGCCAGCAGCTTAGGCGTTGCCTACGAGCAGTACTTC. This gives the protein CASSLGVAYEQYF.